This T cell receptor (beta chain) was sequenced during a study of CD8+CD57+ T cells in acquired aplastic anemia. Across the whole study: The sorted CD4+ and CD8+ cells yielded an average approximately 3.2 ug of DNA. Study-wide findings and caveats: Patients and controls had CD8+ Simpson's diversity values that were not significantly distinct. Patients had approximately 30 CD8+ CDR3 sequences in common with controls (the shared set).

At least ten counts were recorded for this clonotype. Its target is unknown. The CDR3 totals 14 residues. The V gene's germline CDR1 is DFQATT and CDR2 SNEGSKA (reference sequence). V lost 5 bases to trimming and J lost 3 bases, with 14 bases between them. An expansion of CD8+CD57+ cells by flow cytometry had been shown in patients chosen for sequencing. Patients were therapy-naive when their blood was sampled. The template for TCR beta VDJ and CDR3 sequence profiling was genomic DNA. TCRdb independently ran MiXCR on the reads; one entry per CDR3 protein. The sample consists of around 150,000 distinct CDR3 sequences, more than 45% of them appearing once.

The sequence was obtained from a human donor with aplastic anemia. Material for sequencing was sorted CD4+, CD8+, or CD8+CD57+ T cells (not recorded which) from PBMCs. The chain links TRBV20-1 to TRBJ2-1; tentatively, D is TRBD1 (6 bases). As DNA, the CDR3 is TGCAGTGCTTTACAGGGATCAAACTACAATGAGCAGTTCTTC. Amino acid sequence: CSALQGSNYNEQFF.